What follows describes a single TCR beta chain. Its cognate antigen is unknown. The data are from a study of long-term antiretroviral therapy in people with HIV. Study-wide context: The oldest specimens predate the 2015 immediate-ART recommendation by about a decade.

Study findings and constraints: Transplant-donor-level diversity was not reached after ART, though diversity increased. Repertoires with HIV possessed tighter CDR3 length spans than those of controls.

V was pared by 4 bases and J by 6 bases, with 24 bases between. CDR1 SGHDN and CDR2 FVKESK come from the germline V gene. The CDR3 runs 18 residues. Ahead of DNA extraction, samples held roughly 1-10 million cryopreserved PBMC each. Version v3.0 of the immunoSEQ assay ran at survey level. The assay was immunoSEQ multiplex PCR, and TCRdb's table has in-frame clones only and misses some. Of tens of thousands of clones detected, 70% to 90% appear once; the ten largest clones hold about 10%. The starting material was unsorted PBMCs, obtained 2.2 years after starting antiretroviral therapy. The receptor was isolated from a man aged 18 to 35 with HIV. The chain carries TRBV14 and TRBJ2-2; no clear D. CDR3 in DNA: TGTGCCAGCAGCCCCCCTCTTCATCGGACCCCTGGTCCCGGGGAGCTGTTTTTT. This encodes CASSPPLHRTPGPGELFF.